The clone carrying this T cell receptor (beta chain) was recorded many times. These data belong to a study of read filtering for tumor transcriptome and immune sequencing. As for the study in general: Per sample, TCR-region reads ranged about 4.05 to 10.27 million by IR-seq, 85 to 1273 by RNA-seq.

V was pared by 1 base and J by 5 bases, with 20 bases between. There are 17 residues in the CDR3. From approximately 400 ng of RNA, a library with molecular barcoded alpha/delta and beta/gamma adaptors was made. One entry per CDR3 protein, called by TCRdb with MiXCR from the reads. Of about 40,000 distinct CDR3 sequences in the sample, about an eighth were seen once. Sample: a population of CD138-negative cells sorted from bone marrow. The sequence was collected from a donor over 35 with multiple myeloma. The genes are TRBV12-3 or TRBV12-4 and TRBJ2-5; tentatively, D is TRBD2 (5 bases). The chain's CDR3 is CASSLGLAALRGETQYF. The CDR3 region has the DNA TGTGCCAGCAGTTTAGGGCTAGCTGCTCTACGAGGGGAGACCCAGTACTTC.